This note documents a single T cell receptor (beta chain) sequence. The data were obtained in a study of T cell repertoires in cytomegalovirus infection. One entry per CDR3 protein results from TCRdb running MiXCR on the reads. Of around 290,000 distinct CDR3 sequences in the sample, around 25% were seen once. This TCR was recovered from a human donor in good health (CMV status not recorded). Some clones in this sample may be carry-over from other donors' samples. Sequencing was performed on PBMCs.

CDR3 nucleotide sequence: TGTGCCAGCAGCACTGTACCAGACTTTCAGTACTTC. Amino acids: CASSTVPDFQYF. The rearrangement links TRBV28 to TRBJ2-4, with no clear D. Germline V gene data show CDR1 as MDHEN and CDR2 as SYDVKM. The CDR3 is made up of 12 amino acids. Trimming took off 6 bases at V and 11 bases at J, with 14 bases between the two ends. Using reference TRBV28 and TRBJ2-4 for the parts outside the CDR3, the full variable domain is DVKVTQSSRYLVKRTGEKVFLECVQDMDHENMFWYRQDPGLGLRLIYFSYDVKMKEKGDIPEGYSVSREKKERFSLILESASTNQTSMYLCASSTVPDFQYFGAGTRLSVL.